These 30 T cell receptor beta chains were all obtained from the same sample, sequenced in a study of blood T cell repertoires in COVID-19. Only in-frame clones appear in the TCRdb table, and some are missing; sequencing was by immunoSEQ multiplex PCR. The data hold about 120,000 clones, with over 75% observed a single time. Sequencing input: peripheral blood. The receptors were sampled from a man of 80 years or more with acute or convalescent COVID-19.

The J gene is TRBJ2-1, the V gene TRBV27; D not certain. The V end was cut by 5 bases, the J end by 9 bases, with 20 bases between. The CDR3 has 15 amino acids. In germline, CDR1 is MNHEY, CDR2 SMNVEV (reference sequence). CDR3 in DNA: TGTGCCAGCAGTCCCCGGAACTCGGAATGGAGTGAGCAGTTCTTC. Protein sequence: CASSPRNSEWSEQFF.

The chain is built from TRBV6-5 and TRBJ1-2, with TRBD1 matching 7 bases. The germline gives CDR1 MNHEY, CDR2 SVGAGI. CDR3 length: 14 amino acids. The V segment lost 2 bases and the J segment 10 bases; nucleotides outside the gene matches: 10. CDR3 region: CASSYGRDSRIYTF. Written as DNA, the CDR3 is TGTGCCAGCAGTTACGGACGGGACAGCCGGATCTACACCTTC.

The gene calls are TRBV3-1 (or the pseudogene TRBV3-2) and TRBJ2-2; 9 positions match TRBD1. Germline V CDR1 and CDR2: LGHDT, YNNKEL (reference sequence). CDR3 length: 15 residues. V lost 4 bases, J lost 8 bases, and 8 bases stayed unmatched. The CDR3 nucleotides are TGTGCCAGCAGCCGGGATGGGACAGGGCAAGGGGAGCTGTTTTTT. Protein product: CASSRDGTGQGELFF.

The CDR3 nucleotides are TGTGCCAGCAGCGGAACTAGCACAGATACGCAGTATTTT. Its translation is CASSGTSTDTQYF. The V gene is TRBV9, the J gene TRBJ2-3; D gene unclear. Trimming stripped 3 bases from V and 0 bases from J, with 5 bases between. Looked up from germline, CDR1 is SGDLS and CDR2 is YYNGEE. This CDR3 comprises 13 residues.

This chain links TRBV3-1 (or the pseudogene TRBV3-2) with TRBJ2-7; 10 bases are shared with TRBD1. CDR1 is LGHDT, CDR2 YNNKEL, per germline (reference sequence). The V gene end was trimmed by 6 bases and the J gene end by 3 bases; junction bases not matched to a gene: 5. This CDR3 is built from 14 residues. CDR3 coding DNA: TGTGCCAGCAGGCAGGGACAGGGGAACTACGAGCAGTACTTC. Amino acids: CASRQGQGNYEQYF.

This chain connects TRBV18 to TRBJ1-1, with D uncertain. V shed 6 bases and J shed 2 bases, with 10 bases lying between them. The CDR3 has 13 residues. Germline V gives CDR1 KGHSH, CDR2 LQKENI. In nucleotides, the CDR3 is TGTGCCAGCTCCCTGGCAGAAAACACTGAAGCTTTCTTT. Encoded protein: CASSLAENTEAFF. The variable domain in full, completed from reference TRBV18 and TRBJ1-1, reads NAGVMQNPRHLVRRRGQEARLRCSPMKGHSHVYWYRQLPEEGLKFMVYLQKENIIDESGMPKERFSAEFPKEGPSILRIQQVVRGDSAAYFCASSLAENTEAFFGQGTRLTVV.

The chain couples TRBV5-4 to TRBJ2-5; 10 bases are shared with TRBD1. The junction had 7 bases not matched to a gene; V was cut back by 4 bases and J by 1 base. CDR1 and CDR2 from the germline V gene are SGHNT and YYREEE (reference sequence). This CDR3 region has 16 residues. CDR3 loop: CASSGRTGGGQETQYF. DNA of the CDR3: TGTGCCAGCAGCGGACGGACAGGGGGAGGCCAAGAGACCCAGTACTTC.

The chain joins TRBV4-3 to TRBJ2-2; 11 nucleotides agree with TRBD2. Germline values: CDR1 LGHNA, CDR2 YSLEER. Trimming removed 2 bases from V and 0 bases from J; junction bases left unmatched: 5. This CDR3 is 18 amino acids long. The CDR3 reads CASSQSQGLAANTGELFF. The CDR3 DNA is TGCGCCAGCAGCCAAAGCCAGGGACTAGCGGCGAACACCGGGGAGCTGTTTTTT.

The V gene is TRBV5-4, the J gene TRBJ2-3, with 9 bases matching TRBD1. The CDR3 sequence is 16 residues long. The V gene's germline CDR1 is SGHNT and CDR2 YYREEE (reference sequence). Trimming took 4 bases from V and 4 from J; bases not matched to a gene: 10. The CDR3: CASSPEDRGMADTQYF. The DNA for the CDR3 is TGTGCCAGCAGCCCAGAGGACAGGGGAATGGCAGATACGCAGTATTTT.

V and J are TRBV27 and TRBJ2-7; TRBD1 is a possible D gene (5 bases). Trimming shortened V by 0 bases and J by 2 bases, and 11 bases separated the two germline ends. CDR3 length: 15 residues. Germline assignment: CDR1 MNHEY and CDR2 SMNVEV (reference sequence). The CDR3 loop reads CASSLSSGATYEQYF. The CDR3 nucleotides are TGTGCCAGCAGTTTATCGAGTGGGGCTACCTACGAGCAGTACTTC.

The CDR3 loop reads CASSYGGTVGTDTQYF. Here the CDR3 DNA reads TGTGCCAGCAGTTACGGGGGGACCGTGGGGACAGATACGCAGTATTTT. This chain joins TRBV6-5 and TRBJ2-3; a weak D match, TRBD2 (6 bases). CDR1 is MNHEY and CDR2 is SVGAGI in the germline V gene. There are 16 residues in the CDR3. Trimming left V 2 bases short and J 3 bases short, with 15 bases between.

As for this clone: The same CDR3 arises from other DNA sequences in this sample as well. The V and J genes are TRBV5-4 and TRBJ2-7; 7 bases line up with TRBD1. The CDR3 has 14 amino acids. Germline values: CDR1 SGHNT, CDR2 YYREEE (reference sequence). Germline trimming cut 4 bases from V and 2 bases from J; bases unmatched to any gene: 6. CDR3 nucleotides: TGTGCCAGCAGCAGAACCGGGACAGCCTACGAGCAGTACTTC. Its translation: CASSRTGTAYEQYF.

V usage is TRBV24-1 and J usage is TRBJ1-2, with 7 bases aligning to TRBD1. CDR3 length equals 16 residues. With V trimmed by 4 bases and J by 3 bases, 10 bases remained unmatched. Germline CDR1 and CDR2: KGHDR and SFDVKD. CDR3 nucleotide sequence: TGTGCCACCAGTGACCGAACGATGACAGGGCACTATGGCTACACCTTC. It translates to CATSDRTMTGHYGYTF.

The V and J genes are TRBV27 and TRBJ2-7; 9 bases fit TRBD1. Germline CDR1 and CDR2: MNHEY and SMNVEV (reference sequence). With V trimmed by 2 bases and J by 3 bases, 5 bases remained unmatched. This CDR3 spans 15 amino acids. CDR3 nucleotide sequence: TGTGCCAGCAGTTTAAAACAGGGGGCTATCTACGAGCAGTACTTC. Protein sequence: CASSLKQGAIYEQYF.

The chain combines TRBV11-2 with TRBJ2-7; D is possibly TRBD1 (6 bases). V was shortened by 5 bases and J by 3 bases, with 14 bases between the two germline ends. Germline V gene lookup returns CDR1 SGHAT and CDR2 FQNNGV. CDR3 length: 14 amino acids. The CDR3: CASSATGSHYEQYF. The CDR3 region has the DNA TGTGCCAGCAGCGCGACAGGATCTCACTACGAGCAGTACTTC.

This rearrangement joins TRBV3-1 (or the pseudogene TRBV3-2) to TRBJ1-1; possible D gene TRBD1, 6 bases. Trimming cost V 1 base and J 11 bases, with 14 bases left between them. Looked up from germline, CDR1 is LGHDT and CDR2 is YNNKEL (reference sequence). This CDR3 is 13 amino acids long. The CDR3 loop is CASSQGQGKTAFF. CDR3 nucleotide sequence: TGTGCCAGCAGCCAAGGCCAGGGGAAGACCGCTTTCTTT.

A few counts support this clone. The identical CDR3 is also encoded by other nucleotide sequences in the sample. This chain connects TRBV11-1 to TRBJ2-1; 12 positions match TRBD2. After removal of 3 bases from V and 4 bases from J, the junction contained 1 base not matched to a gene. CDR3 length: 15 residues. In germline, CDR1 is SGHAT, CDR2 FQDESV (reference sequence). The CDR3: CASSFGLAGYNEQFF. The CDR3 DNA follows: TGTGCCAGCAGCTTCGGACTAGCGGGATACAATGAGCAGTTCTTC.

This clone has more than one count but fewer than ten. The chain has TRBV6-5 and TRBJ2-7; no definite D call. The CDR3 sequence is 14 residues long. Trimming stripped 7 bases from V and 2 bases from J, with 15 bases between. Germline CDR1 MNHEY, CDR2 SVGAGI. Here the CDR3 DNA reads TGTGCCAGCACGCCACTCTTAGCCCCCTACGAGCAGTACTTC. Translated, it gives CASTPLLAPYEQYF.

The V gene is TRBV29-1, the J gene TRBJ1-5, with TRBD1 matching over 7 bases. CDR3 length: 12 amino acids. The V and J ends lost 7 bases and 2 bases, in that order; junction bases with no gene match: 2. Germline V gives CDR1 SQVTM, CDR2 ANQGSEA. The CDR3 DNA reads as TGCAGCGCTGGACAGGGCAATCAGCCCCAGCATTTT. This sequence encodes CSAGQGNQPQHF.

The gene calls are TRBV2 and TRBJ1-2; 8 positions agree with TRBD1. Unmatched junction bases numbered 5, after V lost 8 bases and J lost 0 bases. There are 14 residues in the CDR3. CDR1 and CDR2 from the germline V gene are SNHLY and FYNNEI. CDR3: CASSIQGANYGYTF. In nucleotides, the CDR3 is TGTGCCAGCTCCATACAGGGGGCTAACTATGGCTACACCTTC.

This chain connects TRBV4-1 to TRBJ2-1, with D perhaps TRBD2 (10 bases). Germline V gives CDR1 MGHRA, CDR2 YSYEKL. The CDR3 is 19 amino acids. The ends were cut back, 4 bases at V and 2 bases at J, with 24 bases in the middle. The CDR3 loop is CASSLGQGTSGVAYNEQFF. The CDR3 DNA reads as TGCGCCAGCAGCCTGGGACAGGGAACTAGCGGGGTCGCCTACAATGAGCAGTTCTTC.

The chain uses TRBV3-1 (or the pseudogene TRBV3-2) and TRBJ1-2; D gene uncertain. The length of the CDR3 is 12 residues. CDR1 is LGHDT, CDR2 YNNKEL, per germline (reference sequence). Between the trimmed V and J ends, which lost 0 bases and 8 bases, there was a span of 7 bases. CDR3 loop: CASSQDTRGYTF. For the CDR3, the DNA is TGTGCCAGCAGCCAAGATACGCGGGGCTACACCTTC.

The rearrangement links TRBV5-4 to TRBJ1-1, with TRBD1 matching over 11 bases. CDR1 and CDR2 (germline): SGHNT, YYREEE (reference sequence). Trimming took 2 bases from V and 0 from J; bases not matched to a gene: 3. CDR3 length equals 16 residues. This CDR3 reads CASSFRDRGMNTEAFF. The CDR3 DNA reads TGTGCCAGCAGCTTTCGGGACAGGGGGATGAACACTGAAGCTTTCTTT. The variable domain in full, with the rest retrieved from reference TRBV5-4 and TRBJ1-1, is ETGVTQSPTHLIKTRGQQVTLRCSSQSGHNTVSWYQQALGQGPQFIFQYYREEENGRGNFPPRFSGLQFPNYSSELNVNALELDDSALYLCASSFRDRGMNTEAFFGQGTRLTVV.

The chain links TRBV5-4 to TRBJ2-5; 8 bases fit TRBD1. The CDR3 spans 15 residues. Trimming removed 4 bases from V and 4 bases from J; junction bases left unmatched: 9. CDR1 is SGHNT, CDR2 YYREEE, per germline (reference sequence). The CDR3 sequence is CASSPAGQVGETQYF. CDR3 coding DNA: TGTGCCAGCAGCCCCGCGGGACAGGTTGGAGAGACCCAGTACTTC.

The rearrangement links TRBV6-5 to TRBJ2-7; TRBD2 aligns across 10 bases. Trimming at V came to 7 bases and at J to 6 bases, leaving 12 bases not matched to a gene. Germline loops: CDR1 MNHEY, CDR2 SVGAGI. CDR3 size: 15 residues. CDR3 in amino acids: CASTPGGAGGIEQYF. As DNA, the CDR3 is TGTGCCAGCACCCCGGGGGGAGCGGGAGGGATCGAGCAGTACTTC.

This chain links TRBV6-1 with TRBJ1-6; no firm D call. The V gene's germline CDR1 is MNHNS and CDR2 SASEGT. V was trimmed by 2 bases and J by 7 bases, leaving 12 bases between them. This CDR3 contains 15 residues. The CDR3 nucleotides are TGTGCCAGCAGTGAACAAGACTCTTCCAATTCACCCCTCCACTTT. It encodes CASSEQDSSNSPLHF.

The CDR3 DNA reads TGTGCCAGCAGCAGTAACTCCGAGCAGTACTTC. Translated, it gives CASSSNSEQYF. V usage is TRBV7-2 and J usage is TRBJ2-7; D ambiguous. V shed 5 bases and J shed 6 bases, with 8 bases lying between them. The V gene's germline CDR1 is SGHTA and CDR2 FQGNSA. The CDR3 is made up of 11 amino acids. The whole variable domain, remainder taken from reference TRBV7-2 and TRBJ2-7, is GAGVSQSPSNKVTEKGKDVELRCDPISGHTALYWYRQSLGQGLEFLIYFQGNSAPDKSGLPSDRFSAERTGGSVSTLTIQRTQQEDSAVYLCASSSNSEQYFGPGTRLTVT.

This chain joins TRBV10-3 and TRBJ1-1, with D perhaps matching TRBD1 (5 bases). V was clipped by 8 bases and J by 3 bases, with 13 bases between them. Germline lookup yields CDR1 ENHRY and CDR2 SYGVKD. This CDR3 contains 13 residues. CDR3 in amino acids: CAISAGQHTEAFF. The CDR3 nucleotides are TGTGCCATCTCGGCAGGGCAACACACTGAAGCTTTCTTT.

This rearrangement joins TRBV4-2 to TRBJ2-1, with 7 bases that match TRBD2. The CDR3 is 18 amino acids. The junction had 12 bases not matched to a gene; V was cut back by 4 bases and J by 0 bases. Germline loops: CDR1 LGHNA, CDR2 YNFKEQ. The CDR3 reads CASSPNPSGPSSYNEQFF. CDR3 nucleotides: TGTGCCAGCAGCCCGAATCCTAGCGGCCCCAGCTCCTACAATGAGCAGTTCTTC.

This chain joins TRBV12-2 and TRBJ1-4; TRBD1 was called by the table and not checked on the DNA. TRBV12-2 is a documented pseudogene. CDR3 length: 13 residues. In DNA form, the CDR3 reads TGTGCAAGTCGCCTCGGCAGGGGCGAAAAACTGTTTTTT. Translation gives CASRLGRGEKLFF.